The 22 T cell receptor beta chains reported below all come from one sample, sequenced in a study of patients and donors after allogeneic stem cell transplantation. MiXCR, applied by TCRdb to the RT-PCR reads, yields one record per CDR3 protein. This table holds over 400,000 distinct CDR3 sequences, 16% found once. Sequencing used blood, either unsorted or a sorted T cell fraction (not recorded which). The receptors shown here come from a human donor who was either an allogeneic HSCT recipient or a stem cell or donor lymphocyte infusion donor (not recorded which). It is not recorded whose cells these are; they may come from a transplant donor.

This clonotype was counted between two and nine times. The chain couples TRBV9 to TRBJ2-1, with D uncertain. The length of the CDR3 is 15 residues. V lost 3 bases, J lost 6 bases, and 16 bases lay in between. The germline V gene has CDR1 SGDLS and CDR2 YYNGEE. The CDR3 loop reads CASSAALVLGNEQFF. CDR3 DNA sequence: TGTGCCAGCAGCGCGGCTTTAGTATTGGGCAATGAGCAGTTCTTC.

This chain joins TRBV20-1 and TRBJ2-2; D might be TRBD2 (5 bases). V was trimmed by 0 bases and J by 0 bases, leaving 11 bases between them. Germline V gene lookup returns CDR1 DFQATT and CDR2 SNEGSKA (reference sequence). The CDR3 loop spans 16 amino acids. The CDR3, as DNA: TGCAGTGCTAGAGATATCGACTATCCGAACACCGGGGAGCTGTTTTTT. Protein product: CSARDIDYPNTGELFF.

This clonotype has more than one count but fewer than ten. V usage is TRBV6-5 and J usage is TRBJ2-2; TRBD1 agrees at 7 bases. Germline CDR1 and CDR2: MNHEY and SVGAGI. The CDR3 sequence is 17 residues long. The V gene end was trimmed by 0 bases and the J gene end by 4 bases; junction bases not matched to a gene: 8. Here the CDR3 DNA reads TGTGCCAGCAGTTACTCCCGTCCCTCAGGGGGCACCGGGGAGCTGTTTTTT. This encodes CASSYSRPSGGTGELFF.

This clonotype was detected ten times or more. The chain uses TRBV11-3 and TRBJ2-3; D perhaps matches TRBD2 (5 bases). Trimming shortened V by 2 bases and J by 4 bases, and 16 bases separated the two germline ends. Per the germline V gene, CDR1 is SGHNT and CDR2 is YENEEA. The CDR3 loop spans 16 amino acids. CDR3 nucleotide sequence: TGTGCCAGCAGCTTATACGCGGGTTTTATGGCAGATACGCAGTATTTT. Protein product: CASSLYAGFMADTQYF.

This clonotype was recorded a few times. This chain joins TRBV4-3 and TRBJ2-2; 7 nucleotides line up with TRBD2. This CDR3 is 17 amino acids long. The J segment lost 1 base and the V segment lost 4 bases, leaving 9 bases of the junction unmatched. In germline, CDR1 is LGHNA, CDR2 YSLEER. The CDR3 region is CASSRDPGTKNTGELFF. The CDR3 DNA reads TGCGCCAGCAGCCGAGACCCCGGGACTAAGAACACCGGGGAGCTGTTTTTT.

This clonotype showed up just a few times. This chain uses TRBV4-2 with TRBJ1-3; D ambiguous. V lost 0 bases to trimming and J lost 0 bases, with 12 bases between them. The CDR3 has 17 residues. Per the germline V gene, CDR1 is LGHNA and CDR2 is YNFKEQ. The CDR3 DNA follows: TGTGCCAGCAGCCAAGAGAGAGGCGGCCACTCTGGAAACACCATATATTTT. It codes for CASSQERGGHSGNTIYF.

In its sample, this clonotype was seen many times. This chain connects TRBV25-1 to TRBJ2-5; D is uncertain. Germline V gives CDR1 MGHDK, CDR2 SYGVNS. There are 10 residues in the CDR3. V was cut by 6 bases and J by 3 bases, with 2 bases left in between. The CDR3 region is CASRKETQYF. CDR3 nucleotide sequence: TGTGCCAGCAGGAAAGAGACCCAGTACTTC.

This clonotype was counted ten times or more. The chain uses TRBV12-3 or TRBV12-4 and TRBJ1-1; D is unclear. The CDR3 has 12 amino acids. Trimming took off 6 bases at V and 3 bases at J, with 8 bases between the two ends. The CDR3 sequence: CASSPIDTEAFF. Written as DNA, the CDR3 is TGTGCCAGCAGCCCCATTGACACTGAAGCTTTCTTT.

This chain joins TRBV7-9 and TRBJ2-1, with D hard to call. The CDR3 covers 15 residues. Germline V gene sequence: CDR1 SEHNR, CDR2 FQNEAQ (reference sequence). V was clipped by 1 base and J by 6 bases, with 13 bases between them. The CDR3, as DNA: TGTGCCAGCAGCTTAGTCGCGGTCGGAGTCAATGAGCAGTTCTTC. It codes for CASSLVAVGVNEQFF.

This clonotype was seen only a few times. This chain connects TRBV6-1 to TRBJ2-1; 9 positions match TRBD2. Losses at the gene ends were 5 bases for V and 6 bases for J; bases not matched to a gene: 11. CDR3 length equals 16 residues. CDR1 is MNHNS and CDR2 is SASEGT in the germline V gene. CDR3 amino acids: CASSSGRTTPINEQFF. CDR3 in DNA: TGTGCCAGCAGTAGCGGGAGGACCACTCCAATCAATGAGCAGTTCTTC.

This clonotype showed up just a few times. The chain has TRBV20-1 and TRBJ1-3; TRBD1 is a possible D gene (5 bases). The ends were cut back, 6 bases at V and 4 bases at J, with 13 bases in the middle. Germline assignment: CDR1 DFQATT and CDR2 SNEGSKA (reference sequence). The CDR3 has 13 amino acids. Here the CDR3 reads CSAQGLRGNTIYF. The CDR3 region has the DNA TGCAGTGCGCAGGGTTTGAGAGGAAACACCATATATTTT.

V usage is TRBV11-2 and J usage is TRBJ2-7; 11 bases map to TRBD1. V lost 0 bases and J lost 2; bases outside the gene matches: 15. Germline assignment: CDR1 SGHAT and CDR2 FQNNGV. This CDR3 is 20 amino acids long. The CDR3 here is CASSLDPRTGGKGSTYEQYF. Here the CDR3 DNA reads TGTGCCAGCAGCTTAGATCCGCGGACAGGGGGCAAAGGTAGCACCTACGAGCAGTACTTC.

The V gene is TRBV20-1, the J gene TRBJ1-5; 8 bases align to TRBD1. J was trimmed by 6 bases and V by 6 bases; bases with no gene match: 10. This CDR3 comprises 14 residues. Germline loops: CDR1 DFQATT, CDR2 SNEGSKA (reference sequence). The CDR3 is CSAVRQGPSQPQHF. CDR3 nucleotides: TGCAGTGCCGTTAGACAGGGGCCATCTCAGCCCCAGCATTTT.

The chain joins TRBV12-3 or TRBV12-4 to TRBJ2-7, with 8 bases lining up with TRBD2. The trim removed 7 bases at V and 2 bases at J, leaving 4 bases unmatched. This CDR3 contains 13 residues. The CDR3 loop reads CASTLAGTYEQYF. The DNA of the CDR3 is TGTGCCAGCACCCTAGCGGGCACCTACGAGCAGTACTTC.

V is TRBV7-8 and J is TRBJ1-2; the D gene is possibly TRBD1 (5 bases). CDR1 is SGHVS, CDR2 FQNEAQ, per germline. This CDR3 contains 18 residues. Between the trimmed V and J ends, which lost 5 bases and 4 bases, there was a span of 26 bases. The CDR3 spells CASSPHSRDGPMSYGYTF. CDR3 coding DNA: TGTGCCAGCAGCCCTCACTCCAGGGACGGCCCGATGAGCTATGGCTACACCTTC.

This clonotype occurred a few times. V and J are TRBV12-5 and TRBJ2-1, with 13 bases aligning to TRBD2. The V gene's germline CDR1 is LGHNT and CDR2 FRNRAP. CDR3 length equals 16 residues. V was clipped by 5 bases and J by 1 base; unmatched bases: 2. CDR3 residues: CASGAGLAGSYNEQFF. CDR3 in DNA: TGTGCTAGTGGTGCGGGACTAGCGGGATCCTACAATGAGCAGTTCTTC.

This clonotype was seen a handful of times. The chain joins TRBV28 to TRBJ2-3; D ambiguous. Germline CDR1 reads MDHEN; CDR2 reads SYDVKM. The CDR3 extends over 14 amino acids. The V end was cut by 2 bases, the J end by 2 bases, with 8 bases between. Written as DNA, the CDR3 is TGTGCCAGCAGTTTACAGGCACACACAGATACGCAGTATTTT. This sequence encodes CASSLQAHTDTQYF.

Only a few counts were recorded for this clonotype. The chain is built from TRBV11-1 and TRBJ2-1, with D possibly TRBD1 on 5 matching bases. The CDR3 is 16 amino acids. Germline CDR1 and CDR2: SGHAT and FQDESV (reference sequence). V lost 1 base and J 4 bases, leaving 14 bases between the germline ends. CDR3 DNA sequence: TGTGCCAGCAGCTTAGGGGGCCCTCAACCTTACAATGAGCAGTTCTTC. This encodes CASSLGGPQPYNEQFF.

The chain has TRBV6-6 and TRBJ1-2; D uncertain. The CDR3 is 13 amino acids. Deletions cut 2 bases from V and 2 bases from J, with 6 bases between. Germline CDR1 MNHNY, CDR2 SVGAGI (reference sequence). This CDR3 reads CASSYGLNYGYTF. CDR3 in DNA: TGTGCCAGCAGTTACGGGCTCAACTATGGCTACACCTTC.

CDR3 nucleotides: TGTGCCAGCAGCTTGATTGGTGATACGCAGTATTTT. Its translation is CASSLIGDTQYF. The chain has TRBV5-6 and TRBJ2-3; D gene ambiguous. Germline loops: CDR1 SGHDT, CDR2 YYEEEE. The CDR3 has 12 amino acids. The V and J ends lost 1 base and 6 bases respectively, with 6 bases between them.

The table lists this clonotype with a few counts. The V gene is TRBV28, the J gene TRBJ2-3, with a weak D call TRBD2 (6 bases). CDR3 length equals 16 residues. V lost 7 bases and J 3 bases, leaving 20 bases between the germline ends. Per germline, CDR1 MDHEN and CDR2 SYDVKM. CDR3 amino acids: CASTYSWVEGTDTQYF. The CDR3 nucleotides are TGTGCCAGCACCTATAGTTGGGTGGAGGGAACAGATACGCAGTATTTT.

This clonotype was detected a few times. J is TRBJ1-3 and V is TRBV5-1; tentative D call: TRBD1 (5 bases). The ends were cut back, 4 bases at V and 4 bases at J, with 12 bases in the middle. CDR3 length: 14 amino acids. Germline values: CDR1 SGHRS, CDR2 YFSETQ. CDR3 region: CASSGGTNGNTIYF. CDR3 coding DNA: TGCGCCAGCAGCGGCGGGACGAACGGAAACACCATATATTTT. Variable domain in full (rest from reference TRBV5-1 and TRBJ1-3): KAGVTQTPRYLIKTRGQQVTLSCSPISGHRSVSWYQQTPGQGLQFLFEYFSETQRNKGNFPGRFSGRQFSNSRSEMNVSTLELGDSALYLCASSGGTNGNTIYFGEGSWLTVV.